The 29 T cell receptor beta chains listed next were all sequenced from one sample in a study of CD8 T cells in Susac syndrome. An amount of RNA that ranged from roughly 0.45 to 1 ug was reverse transcribed with random hexamers. MiXCR was run by TCRdb on the immunoSEQ multiplex PCR reads, yielding one entry per CDR3 protein. The sample consists of some 200,000 distinct CDR3 sequences, under 97% of them appearing once. Sequences were obtained from CD4+ T cells from PBMCs. These receptors all come from a human donor with Susac syndrome.

The gene calls are TRBV15 and TRBJ1-6; 8 nucleotides agree with TRBD1. The CDR3 runs to 15 residues. The junction had 4 bases not matched to a gene; V was cut back by 4 bases and J by 5 bases. Germline CDR1 LNHNV, CDR2 YYDKDF (reference sequence). The CDR3: CATSNTGGNNSPLHF. The CDR3 bases are TGTGCCACCAGCAATACAGGGGGGAATAATTCACCCCTCCACTTT.

This chain uses TRBV3-1 with TRBJ2-2; D gene unclear. The ends were cut back, 0 bases at V and 1 base at J, with 9 bases in the middle. Germline V gene lookup returns CDR1 LGHDT and CDR2 YNNKEL (reference sequence). This CDR3 spans 16 amino acids. The CDR3 loop is CASSQDTPQNTGELFF. CDR3 in DNA: TGTGCCAGCAGCCAAGATACGCCCCAGAACACCGGGGAGCTGTTTTTT.

The rearrangement links TRBV6-4 to TRBJ1-6; D is ambiguous. The CDR3 loop spans 14 amino acids. Germline values: CDR1 MRHNA, CDR2 SNTAGT. V was shortened by 2 bases and J by 6 bases, with 8 bases between the two germline ends. The DNA of the CDR3 is TGTGCCAGCAGTGACCTCTCGGCTAATTCACCCCTCCACTTT. Translating gives CASSDLSANSPLHF.

The chain carries TRBV29-1 and TRBJ2-3, with D maybe TRBD1 (6 bases). Looked up from germline, CDR1 is SQVTM and CDR2 is ANQGSEA. This CDR3 has 11 amino acids. Trimming stripped 8 bases from V and 4 bases from J, with 10 bases between. The CDR3 here is CSLEGADTQYF. In DNA, the CDR3 is TGCAGCCTCGAGGGGGCAGATACGCAGTATTTT.

The CDR3 spells CAWSVPRTGAANIQYF. The DNA of the CDR3 is TGTGCCTGGAGTGTCCCTAGAACAGGGGCGGCAAACATTCAGTACTTC. This rearrangement joins TRBV30 to TRBJ2-4, with 7 positions matching TRBD1. This CDR3 spans 16 amino acids. J gave up 6 bases and V 0 bases, and 11 bases lay outside the gene matches. Germline-derived CDR1 and CDR2 are GTSNPN and SVGIG (reference sequence).

In its sample, this clonotype was seen once. This chain joins TRBV5-1 and TRBJ2-1; maybe TRBD2 (6 bases). Germline values: CDR1 SGHRS, CDR2 YFSETQ. V lost 4 bases to trimming and J lost 2 bases, with 16 bases between them. The CDR3 loop spans 16 amino acids. CDR3 coding DNA: TGCGCCAGCAGCCCTCTAGCGCCACAGGCCTACAATGAGCAGTTCTTC. Translated: CASSPLAPQAYNEQFF. The complete variable domain, with remaining parts taken from reference TRBV5-1 and TRBJ2-1, reads KAGVTQTPRYLIKTRGQQVTLSCSPISGHRSVSWYQQTPGQGLQFLFEYFSETQRNKGNFPGRFSGRQFSNSRSEMNVSTLELGDSALYLCASSPLAPQAYNEQFFGPGTRLTVL.

The sample holds one count of this clonotype. This chain links TRBV7-7 with TRBJ2-2; 12 bases line up with TRBD2. The length of the CDR3 is 17 residues. CDR1 is SSHAT, CDR2 FNYEAQ, per germline (reference sequence). V shed 6 bases, J shed 4 bases, and the junction held 9 bases outside the gene matches. CDR3 loop: CASREGLAGSGTGELFF. CDR3 nucleotides: TGTGCCAGCAGGGAGGGACTAGCGGGCTCGGGCACCGGGGAGCTGTTTTTT.

The chain employs TRBV7-9 and TRBJ2-2; D is unresolved. From germline, CDR1 is SEHNR and CDR2 FQNEAQ (reference sequence). The V and J ends lost 11 bases and 1 base respectively, with 20 bases between them. This CDR3 comprises 16 residues. CDR3 in DNA: TGTGCCCTCCCCTCGGCCAGACAAAGGAACACCGGGGAGCTGTTTTTT. Its translation: CALPSARQRNTGELFF.

This clonotype was seen only a few times. The chain carries TRBV10-3 and TRBJ2-5, with 13 bases identical to TRBD2. Per the germline V gene, CDR1 is ENHRY and CDR2 is SYGVKD. CDR3 size: 17 residues. V was clipped by 5 bases and J by 2 bases; unmatched bases: 8. In DNA, the CDR3 is TGTGCCATCAGTTGGACTAGCGGGGGAGGCAGACAAGAGACCCAGTACTTC. As protein: CAISWTSGGGRQETQYF.

The J gene is TRBJ2-2, the V gene TRBV29-1; D remains ambiguous. This CDR3 comprises 13 residues. V was clipped by 5 bases and J by 0 bases, with 7 bases between them. Germline CDR1 SQVTM, CDR2 ANQGSEA. CDR3 protein: CSVSSANTGELFF. CDR3 nucleotide sequence: TGCAGCGTTTCTTCGGCGAACACCGGGGAGCTGTTTTTT.

This clonotype was recorded once. V and J are TRBV6-1 and TRBJ1-2; D unresolved. The CDR3 contains 13 residues. V was cut by 4 bases and J by 5 bases, with 11 bases left in between. Per the germline V gene, CDR1 is MNHNS and CDR2 is SASEGT. This chain's CDR3 is CASSVGPKYGYTF. The CDR3 DNA reads TGTGCCAGCAGTGTCGGGCCGAAATATGGCTACACCTTC.

This chain links TRBV29-1 with TRBJ2-7; 8 bases fit TRBD1. The CDR3 covers 13 residues. The germline CDR1 and CDR2 sequences are SQVTM and ANQGSEA. The V and J ends lost 1 base and 6 bases, in that order; junction bases with no gene match: 5. CDR3 in DNA: TGCAGCGTTGAAGGGACAGGGTTTAGCGAGCAGTACTTC. Encoded protein: CSVEGTGFSEQYF.

This clonotype was seen a single time. This rearrangement joins TRBV28 to TRBJ1-6, with TRBD1 matching 9 bases. This CDR3 contains 16 residues. Germline loops: CDR1 MDHEN, CDR2 SYDVKM. V shed 3 bases, J shed 9 bases, and the junction held 9 bases outside the gene matches. The CDR3 protein is CASSLYRTGDFSPLHF. CDR3 nucleotides: TGTGCCAGCAGTTTGTACCGGACAGGGGATTTTTCACCCCTCCACTTT. Full variable domain (remainder filled in from reference TRBV28 and TRBJ1-6): DVKVTQSSRYLVKRTGEKVFLECVQDMDHENMFWYRQDPGLGLRLIYFSYDVKMKEKGDIPEGYSVSREKKERFSLILESASTNQTSMYLCASSLYRTGDFSPLHFGNGTRLTVT.

The sample holds one count of this clonotype. The chain joins TRBV29-1 to TRBJ2-7; 9 bases map to TRBD1. V shed 7 bases and J 3 bases; nucleotides not matched to a gene: 4. CDR3 length: 12 residues. Germline CDR1 reads SQVTM; CDR2 reads ANQGSEA. The CDR3 sequence is CSGGQGLYEQYF. As DNA, the CDR3 is TGCAGCGGGGGACAGGGTCTCTACGAGCAGTACTTC.

The chain carries TRBV20-1 and TRBJ1-1, with TRBD1 matching 7 bases. The CDR3 sequence is 14 residues long. Germline loops: CDR1 DFQATT, CDR2 SNEGSKA (reference sequence). Losses at the gene ends were 5 bases for V and 5 bases for J; bases not matched to a gene: 11. The CDR3 region has the DNA TGCAGTGCTCACACAGGGGCTTTGAGGACTGAAGCTTTCTTT. Protein sequence: CSAHTGALRTEAFF.

CDR3 loop: CASTTDRRNEQFF. The CDR3 DNA reads as TGTGCCAGTACTACGGACAGGCGTAATGAGCAGTTCTTC. The chain is built from TRBV14 and TRBJ2-1; 7 bases are a match to TRBD1. V lost 9 bases, J lost 7 bases, and 9 bases stayed unmatched. The CDR3 consists of 13 residues. Germline assignment: CDR1 SGHDN and CDR2 FVKESK.

The CDR3 sequence: CASGLLVGAYEQYF. Here the CDR3 DNA reads TGTGCTAGTGGTTTGCTGGTTGGGGCCTACGAGCAGTACTTC. This rearrangement joins TRBV12-5 to TRBJ2-7; D call uncertain. The CDR3 is 14 amino acids. Germline CDR1 LGHNT, CDR2 FRNRAP. Trimming took off 2 bases at V and 2 bases at J, with 10 bases between the two ends.

The J gene is TRBJ2-4, the V gene TRBV5-4; 8 bases fit TRBD2. Germline trimming cut 0 bases from V and 6 bases from J; bases unmatched to any gene: 2. Germline loops: CDR1 SGHNT, CDR2 YYREEE (reference sequence). The CDR3 contains 14 residues. DNA of the CDR3: TGTGCCAGCAGCTTGGAGGGGACTAGAAACATTCAGTACTTC. Translated: CASSLEGTRNIQYF.

This chain links TRBV2 with TRBJ1-2; D gene uncertain. The germline CDR1 and CDR2 sequences are SNHLY and FYNNEI. V lost 3 bases to trimming and J lost 5 bases, with 10 bases between them. There are 13 residues in the CDR3. The DNA for the CDR3 is TGTGCCAGCAGTGAGCGGGCGGTTTATGGCTACACCTTC. This codes for CASSERAVYGYTF.

CDR3: CASIGSPRVNEQFF. CDR3 sequence (DNA): TGTGCCAGCATCGGTTCGCCGCGGGTCAATGAGCAGTTCTTC. This chain links TRBV28 with TRBJ2-1, with D possibly being TRBD2 (5 bases). Germline CDR1 is MDHEN and CDR2 is SYDVKM. Trimming took 7 bases from V and 6 from J, leaving 16 bases between them. The CDR3 sequence is 14 residues long. The full variable domain, in which reference TRBV28 and TRBJ2-1 provide the parts outside the CDR3, is DVKVTQSSRYLVKRTGEKVFLECVQDMDHENMFWYRQDPGLGLRLIYFSYDVKMKEKGDIPEGYSVSREKKERFSLILESASTNQTSMYLCASIGSPRVNEQFFGPGTRLTVL.

This clonotype came up once. The V gene is TRBV12-3 or TRBV12-4, the J gene TRBJ1-2; the D is unclear. The length of the CDR3 is 11 residues. V lost 6 bases and J lost 7, with 9 bases in between. CDR3 sequence: CASSPRSGYTF. Written as DNA, the CDR3 is TGTGCCAGCAGCCCCCGGAGTGGCTACACCTTC.

V usage is TRBV30 and J usage is TRBJ1-5; no reliable D call. Trimming shortened V by 2 bases and J by 3 bases, and 5 bases separated the two germline ends. The CDR3 has 12 amino acids. Germline V gene lookup returns CDR1 GTSNPN and CDR2 SVGIG (reference sequence). CDR3 in DNA: TGTGCCTGGAGTCTCCCCAATCAGCCCCAGCATTTT. As protein: CAWSLPNQPQHF.

The chain has TRBV7-6 and TRBJ2-7; D unclear. The germline CDR1 and CDR2 sequences are SGHVS and FNYEAQ. Between the trimmed V and J ends, which lost 4 bases and 6 bases, there was a span of 7 bases. This CDR3 comprises 11 residues. CDR3 DNA: TGTGCCAGCAGCTCCCAAGGCGAGCAGTACTTC. Translating it yields CASSSQGEQYF.

The rearrangement joins TRBV4-1 to TRBJ2-7, with a weak D call TRBD2 (7 bases). Germline CDR1 and CDR2: MGHRA and YSYEKL. CDR3 length equals 18 residues. Trimming left V 0 bases short and J 0 bases short, with 18 bases between. This CDR3 is CASSQDPARGPSSYEQYF. The CDR3 DNA reads as TGCGCCAGCAGCCAAGATCCGGCGCGGGGGCCCAGCTCCTACGAGCAGTACTTC.

The J gene is TRBJ1-6, the V gene TRBV15; maybe TRBD1 (6 bases). Germline V lookup: CDR1 LNHNV, CDR2 YYDKDF (reference sequence). Deletions cut 5 bases from V and 7 bases from J, with 12 bases between. The CDR3 loop spans 14 amino acids. The CDR3 DNA reads as TGTGCCACCAGCGGGCAGGGGAACAATTCACCCCTCCACTTT. Amino acid sequence: CATSGQGNNSPLHF.

Notes on this clonotype: The junction does not match germline at one end; this may be a read error. The chain is built from TRBV7-7 and TRBJ1-3, with D unclear. This CDR3 has 15 residues. Germline CDR1 SSHAT, CDR2 FNYEAQ (reference sequence). This chain's CDR3 is CASSLALSPGNTIYF. CDR3 in DNA: TGTGCTAGCAGCTTAGCGTTGTCTCCTGGAAACACCATATATTTT.

J is TRBJ2-7 and V is TRBV20-1; 9 positions agree with TRBD1. After removal of 6 bases from V and 0 bases from J, the junction contained 6 bases not matched to a gene. CDR3 length: 14 amino acids. From germline, CDR1 is DFQATT and CDR2 SNEGSKA (reference sequence). As DNA, the CDR3 is TGCAGTGCCGACAGGGGGAGAAGCTCCTACGAGCAGTACTTC. Its translation: CSADRGRSSYEQYF.

The chain recombines TRBV27 with TRBJ1-5, with a tentative D call TRBD1 (6 bases). Per the germline V gene, CDR1 is MNHEY and CDR2 is SMNVEV (reference sequence). There are 14 residues in the CDR3. Deletions cut 4 bases from V and 1 base from J, with 8 bases between. CDR3 region: CASSWGPSNQPQHF. In DNA, the CDR3 is TGTGCCAGCAGTTGGGGGCCCAGCAATCAGCCCCAGCATTTT.

V usage is TRBV7-2 and J usage is TRBJ2-1; 7 positions agree with TRBD1. J was trimmed by 5 bases and V by 8 bases; bases with no gene match: 6. The CDR3 is 13 amino acids. Germline loops: CDR1 SGHTA, CDR2 FQGNSA. The CDR3 here is CASGQTGDNEQFF. The CDR3 coding sequence is TGTGCCAGCGGACAAACAGGGGACAATGAGCAGTTCTTC.